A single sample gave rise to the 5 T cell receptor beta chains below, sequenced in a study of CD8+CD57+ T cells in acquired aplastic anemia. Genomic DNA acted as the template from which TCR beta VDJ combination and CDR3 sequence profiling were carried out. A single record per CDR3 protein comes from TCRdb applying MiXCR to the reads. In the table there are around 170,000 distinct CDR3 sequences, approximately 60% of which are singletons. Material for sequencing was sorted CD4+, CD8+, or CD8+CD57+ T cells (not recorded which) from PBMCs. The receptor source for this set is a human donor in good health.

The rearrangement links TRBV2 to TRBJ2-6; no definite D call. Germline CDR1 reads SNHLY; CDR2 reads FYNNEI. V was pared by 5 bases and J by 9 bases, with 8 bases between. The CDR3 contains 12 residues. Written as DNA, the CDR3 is TGTGCCAGCAGTACGTGGGACAACGTCCTGACTTTC. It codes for CASSTWDNVLTF.

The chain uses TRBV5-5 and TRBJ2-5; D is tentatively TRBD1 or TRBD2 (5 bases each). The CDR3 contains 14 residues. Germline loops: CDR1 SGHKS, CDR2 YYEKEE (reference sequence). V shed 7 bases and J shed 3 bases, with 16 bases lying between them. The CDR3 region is CASFPGAKKETQYF. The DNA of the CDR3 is TGTGCCAGCTTTCCCGGGGCGAAAAAAGAGACCCAGTACTTC.

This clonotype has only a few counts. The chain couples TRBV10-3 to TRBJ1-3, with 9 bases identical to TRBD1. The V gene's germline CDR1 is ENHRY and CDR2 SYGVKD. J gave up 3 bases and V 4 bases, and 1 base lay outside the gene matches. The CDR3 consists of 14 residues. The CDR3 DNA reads TGTGCCATCAGTGGACAGGGGGATGGAAACACCATATATTTT. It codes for CAISGQGDGNTIYF.

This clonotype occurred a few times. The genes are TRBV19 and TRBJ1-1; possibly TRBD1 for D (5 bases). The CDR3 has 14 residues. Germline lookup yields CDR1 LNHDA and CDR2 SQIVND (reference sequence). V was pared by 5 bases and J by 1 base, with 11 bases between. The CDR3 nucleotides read TGTGCCAGTAGTCCCCAGGGAGGGAACACTGAAGCTTTCTTT. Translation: CASSPQGGNTEAFF.

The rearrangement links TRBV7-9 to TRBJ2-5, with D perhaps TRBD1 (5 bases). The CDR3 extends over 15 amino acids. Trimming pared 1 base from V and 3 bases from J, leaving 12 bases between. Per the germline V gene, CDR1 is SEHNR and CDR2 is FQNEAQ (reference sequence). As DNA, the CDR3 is TGTGCCAGCAGCTTAGTCGGACATCCCAAAGAGACCCAGTACTTC. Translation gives CASSLVGHPKETQYF.